The source of this T cell receptor beta chain is a study of shared clonotypes between healthy human individuals. Every subset's genomic DNA went evenly onto several immunoSEQ plates. Sequencing was performed on unsorted PBMC DNA using ten immunoSEQ deep assay plates. The repertoire was sequenced with immunoSEQ multiplex PCR; TCRdb's copy has only in-frame clones and lacks some. The sample records 550,000 to 600,000 clones, around 81% being singletons. V lost 4 bases to trimming and J lost 3 bases; unmatched junction nucleotides: 6. The CDR3 runs to 15 residues. Per germline, CDR1 KGHSH and CDR2 LQKENI. Adult donors, all healthy and HIV-negative, had no recent acute infections or vaccinations. All participating donors were Caucasian adults from Nashville, Tennessee.

The clonotype was recovered from a woman aged 40 to 50 in good health. Some clones in this sample may be carry-over from other donors' samples. The rearrangement links TRBV18 to TRBJ2-7; 10 bases match TRBD1. Sequencing input: PBMCs. In nucleotides, the CDR3 is TGTGCCAGCTCACGACCGGGACAGGGGAACTACGAGCAGTACTTC. The encoded protein is CASSRPGQGNYEQYF.